This note documents a single TCR beta chain sequence. The PCR employed 60 Vbeta primers together with 13 Jbeta primers. Original methodology: Later reanalysis found 60 million to 90 million unique TCR beta chains, roughly 10 million of them shared. The method was immunoSEQ multiplex PCR; TCRdb's version includes in-frame clones alone and lacks a portion of them. The V and J calls and the clone size are those of that table, but D and trimming were determined from the DNA. The data contain over 80,000 clones, 76% of them singletons. These data are taken from a study of cytomegalovirus exposure and HLA in healthy donors. The CDR3 consists of 13 residues. The V end was cut by 1 base, the J end by 4 bases, with 5 bases between. Germline loops: CDR1 SGDLS, CDR2 YYNGEE.

The TCR sequence derives from a man aged 40-49 years in good health and CMV-seronegative. This chain uses TRBV9 with TRBJ2-2; no clear D. The sample consisted of PBMCs. DNA of the CDR3: TGTGCCAGCAGCGTAAGGAGCACCGGGGAGCTGTTTTTT. Encoded protein: CASSVRSTGELFF.